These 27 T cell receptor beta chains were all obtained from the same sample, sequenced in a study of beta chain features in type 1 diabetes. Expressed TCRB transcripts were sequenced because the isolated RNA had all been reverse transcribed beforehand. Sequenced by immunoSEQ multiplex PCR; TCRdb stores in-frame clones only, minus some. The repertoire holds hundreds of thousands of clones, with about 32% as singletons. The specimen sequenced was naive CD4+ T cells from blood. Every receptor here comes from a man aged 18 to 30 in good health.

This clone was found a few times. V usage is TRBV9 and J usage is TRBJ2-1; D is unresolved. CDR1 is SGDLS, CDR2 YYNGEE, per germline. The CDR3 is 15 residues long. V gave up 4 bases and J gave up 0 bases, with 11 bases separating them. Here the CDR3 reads CASSPHGDSYNEQFF. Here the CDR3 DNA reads TGTGCCAGCAGCCCTCATGGTGACTCCTACAATGAGCAGTTCTTC.

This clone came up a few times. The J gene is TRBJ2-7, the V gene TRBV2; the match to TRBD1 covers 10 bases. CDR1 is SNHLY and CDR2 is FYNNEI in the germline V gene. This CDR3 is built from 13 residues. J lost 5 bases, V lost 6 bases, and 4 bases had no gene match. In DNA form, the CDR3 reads TGTGCCAGCAGACAGACAGGGGGCAACGAGCAGTACTTC. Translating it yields CASRQTGGNEQYF.

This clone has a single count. The CDR3 DNA sequence: TGTGCCAGCAGCTTAGCAGGTTATAGCAATCAGCCCCAGCATTTT. Translating gives CASSLAGYSNQPQHF. The chain has TRBV7-2 and TRBJ1-5; no clear D. The germline CDR1 and CDR2 sequences are SGHTA and FQGNSA. V was clipped by 0 bases and J by 0 bases, with 6 bases between them. CDR3 length: 15 residues.

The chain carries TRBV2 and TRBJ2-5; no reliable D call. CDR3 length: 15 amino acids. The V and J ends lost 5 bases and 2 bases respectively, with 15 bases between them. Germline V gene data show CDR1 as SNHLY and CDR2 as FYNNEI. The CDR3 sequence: CASSRTLPGQETQYF. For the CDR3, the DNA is TGTGCCAGCAGTCGCACCTTACCAGGTCAAGAGACCCAGTACTTC. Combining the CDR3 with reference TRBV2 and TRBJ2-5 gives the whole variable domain EPEVTQTPSHQVTQMGQEVILRCVPISNHLYFYWYRQILGQKVEFLVSFYNNEISEKSEIFDDQFSVERPDGSNFTLKIRSTKLEDSAMYFCASSRTLPGQETQYFGPGTRLLVL.

CDR3 in amino acids: CASRSGPYNEQFF. CDR3 bases: TGTGCCAGCCGTAGCGGGCCCTACAATGAGCAGTTCTTC. This chain connects TRBV14 to TRBJ2-1, with 7 positions matching TRBD2. CDR1 SGHDN and CDR2 FVKESK come from the germline V gene. This CDR3 contains 13 residues. Losses at the gene ends were 8 bases for V and 2 bases for J; bases not matched to a gene: 3.

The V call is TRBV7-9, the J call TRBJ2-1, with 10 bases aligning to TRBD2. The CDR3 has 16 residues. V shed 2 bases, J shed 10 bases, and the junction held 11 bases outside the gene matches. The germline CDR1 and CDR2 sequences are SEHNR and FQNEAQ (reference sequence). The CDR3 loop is CASSLMGQVAGGEQFF. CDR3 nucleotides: TGTGCCAGCAGCTTAATGGGACAGGTAGCGGGAGGAGAGCAGTTCTTC.

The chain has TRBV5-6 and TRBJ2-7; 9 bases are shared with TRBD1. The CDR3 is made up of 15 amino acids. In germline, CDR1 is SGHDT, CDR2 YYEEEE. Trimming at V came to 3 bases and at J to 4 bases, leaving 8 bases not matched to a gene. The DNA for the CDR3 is TGTGCCAGCAGCTCCCGGGACAGGGAAACTTACGAGCAGTACTTC. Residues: CASSSRDRETYEQYF.

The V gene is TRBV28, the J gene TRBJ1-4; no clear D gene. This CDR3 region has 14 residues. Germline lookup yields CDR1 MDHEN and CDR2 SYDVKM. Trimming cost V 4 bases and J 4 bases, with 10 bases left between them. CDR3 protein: CASSWAIHNEKLFF. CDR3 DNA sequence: TGTGCCAGCAGTTGGGCCATTCATAATGAAAAACTGTTTTTT.

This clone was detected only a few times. DNA of the CDR3: TGTGCCAGCAGCCTTCCCCTAGCGGGAGGCACAGATACGCAGTATTTT. The encoded protein is CASSLPLAGGTDTQYF. This chain joins TRBV7-8 and TRBJ2-3; 10 bases match TRBD2. Trimming removed 5 bases from V and 1 base from J; junction bases left unmatched: 6. CDR1 SGHVS and CDR2 FQNEAQ come from the germline V gene. The CDR3 loop spans 16 amino acids.

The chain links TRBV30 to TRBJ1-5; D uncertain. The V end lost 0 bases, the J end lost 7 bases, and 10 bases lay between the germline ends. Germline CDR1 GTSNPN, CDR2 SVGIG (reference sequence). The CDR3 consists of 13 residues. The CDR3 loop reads CAWSVSLGQPQHF. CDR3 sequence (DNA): TGTGCCTGGAGTGTCTCTTTAGGACAGCCCCAGCATTTT.

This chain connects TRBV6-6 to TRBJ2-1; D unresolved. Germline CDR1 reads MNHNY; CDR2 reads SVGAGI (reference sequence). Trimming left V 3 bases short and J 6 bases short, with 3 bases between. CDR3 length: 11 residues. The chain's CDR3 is CASSYFNEQFF. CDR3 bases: TGTGCCAGCAGTTATTTCAATGAGCAGTTCTTC.

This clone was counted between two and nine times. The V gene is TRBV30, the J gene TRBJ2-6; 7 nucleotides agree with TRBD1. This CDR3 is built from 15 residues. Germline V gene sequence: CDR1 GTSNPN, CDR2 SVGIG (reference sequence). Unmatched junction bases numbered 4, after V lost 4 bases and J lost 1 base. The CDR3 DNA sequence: TGTGCCTGGACACAGGGACAGTCTGGGGCCAACGTCCTGACTTTC. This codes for CAWTQGQSGANVLTF.

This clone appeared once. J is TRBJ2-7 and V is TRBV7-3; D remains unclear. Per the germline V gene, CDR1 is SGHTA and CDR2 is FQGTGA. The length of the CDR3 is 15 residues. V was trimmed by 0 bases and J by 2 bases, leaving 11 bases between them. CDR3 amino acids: CASSLTAGAPYEQYF. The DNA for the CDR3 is TGTGCCAGCAGCTTAACGGCAGGAGCACCCTACGAGCAGTACTTC.

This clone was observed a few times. CDR3 amino acids: CASSPSSSARAYEQYF. CDR3 nucleotides: TGTGCCAGCAGCCCTTCCTCTAGCGCGCGAGCCTACGAGCAGTACTTC. This rearrangement joins TRBV7-2 to TRBJ2-7; tentative D call: TRBD2 (6 bases). V was cut by 5 bases and J by 2 bases, with 19 bases left in between. CDR3 length: 16 residues. Germline CDR1 is SGHTA and CDR2 is FQGNSA.

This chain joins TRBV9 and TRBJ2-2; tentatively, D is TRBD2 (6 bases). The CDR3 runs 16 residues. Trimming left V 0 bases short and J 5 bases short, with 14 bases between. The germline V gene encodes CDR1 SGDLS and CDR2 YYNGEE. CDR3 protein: CASSVGGLPRTGELFF. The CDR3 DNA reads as TGTGCCAGCAGCGTAGGTGGACTACCGAGGACCGGGGAGCTGTTTTTT.

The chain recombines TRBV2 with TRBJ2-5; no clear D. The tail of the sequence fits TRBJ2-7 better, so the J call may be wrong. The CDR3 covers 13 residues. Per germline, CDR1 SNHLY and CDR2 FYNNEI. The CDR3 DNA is TGTGCCAGCAGTGAGCCGGAGAGCTACGAGCAGTACTTC. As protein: CASSEPESYEQYF.

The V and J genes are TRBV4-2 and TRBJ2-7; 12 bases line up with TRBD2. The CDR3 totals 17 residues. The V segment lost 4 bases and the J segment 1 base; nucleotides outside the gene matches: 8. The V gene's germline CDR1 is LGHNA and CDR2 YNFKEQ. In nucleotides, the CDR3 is TGTGCCAGCAGCCTTCGACTAGCGGGAGAACTTTCCTACGAGCAGTACTTC. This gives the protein CASSLRLAGELSYEQYF.

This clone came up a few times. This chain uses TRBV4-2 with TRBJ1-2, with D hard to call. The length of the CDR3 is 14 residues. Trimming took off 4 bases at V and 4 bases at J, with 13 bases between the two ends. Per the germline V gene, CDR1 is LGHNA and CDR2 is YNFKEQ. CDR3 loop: CASSRSWEGYGYTF. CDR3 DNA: TGTGCCAGCAGCCGAAGTTGGGAAGGCTATGGCTACACCTTC.

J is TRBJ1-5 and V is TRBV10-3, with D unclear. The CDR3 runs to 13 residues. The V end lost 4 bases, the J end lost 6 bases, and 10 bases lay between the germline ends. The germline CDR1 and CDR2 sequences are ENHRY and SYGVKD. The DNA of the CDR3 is TGTGCCATCAGTGGGACGTTGGCTCAGCCCCAGCATTTT. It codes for CAISGTLAQPQHF.

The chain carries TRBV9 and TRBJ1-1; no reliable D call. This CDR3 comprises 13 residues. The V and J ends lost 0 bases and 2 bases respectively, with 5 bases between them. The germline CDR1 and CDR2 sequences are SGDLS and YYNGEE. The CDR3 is CASSVEANTEAFF. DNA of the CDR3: TGTGCCAGCAGCGTAGAGGCAAACACTGAAGCTTTCTTT.

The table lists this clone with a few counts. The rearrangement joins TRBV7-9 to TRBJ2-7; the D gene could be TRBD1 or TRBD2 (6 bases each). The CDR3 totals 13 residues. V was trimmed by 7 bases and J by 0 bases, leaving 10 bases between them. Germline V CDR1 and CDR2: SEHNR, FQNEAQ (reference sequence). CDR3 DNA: TGTGCCAGCACGCGGGACAACTCCTACGAGCAGTACTTC. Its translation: CASTRDNSYEQYF.

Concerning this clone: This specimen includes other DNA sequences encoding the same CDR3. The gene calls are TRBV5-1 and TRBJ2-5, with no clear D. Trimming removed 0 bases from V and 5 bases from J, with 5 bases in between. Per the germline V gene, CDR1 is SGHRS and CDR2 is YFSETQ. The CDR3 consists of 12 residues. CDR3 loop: CASSLGWETQYF. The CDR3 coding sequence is TGCGCCAGCAGCTTGGGTTGGGAGACCCAGTACTTC.

CDR3 sequence: CSGGISGGLYNEQFF. The CDR3 region has the DNA TGCAGCGGCGGGATTAGTGGGGGCCTCTACAATGAGCAGTTCTTC. The rearrangement links TRBV29-1 to TRBJ2-1; D possibly matches TRBD1 or TRBD2 (6 bases each). CDR3 length: 15 residues. Trimming stripped 7 bases from V and 3 bases from J, with 19 bases between. Germline assignment: CDR1 SQVTM and CDR2 ANQGSEA.

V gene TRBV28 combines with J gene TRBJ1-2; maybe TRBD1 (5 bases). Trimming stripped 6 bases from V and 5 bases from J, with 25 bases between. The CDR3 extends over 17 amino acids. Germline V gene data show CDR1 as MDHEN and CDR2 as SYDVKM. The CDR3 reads CASSLGSTGRNLYGYTF. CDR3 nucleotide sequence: TGTGCCAGCAGCCTCGGTAGTACAGGCAGGAACTTATATGGCTACACCTTC.

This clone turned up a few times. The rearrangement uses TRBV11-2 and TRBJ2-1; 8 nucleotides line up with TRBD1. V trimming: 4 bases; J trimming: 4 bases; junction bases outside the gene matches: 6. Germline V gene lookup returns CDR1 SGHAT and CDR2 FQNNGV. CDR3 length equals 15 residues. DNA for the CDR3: TGTGCCAGCAGCTCGGGGACAGGCGGATACAATGAGCAGTTCTTC. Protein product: CASSSGTGGYNEQFF.

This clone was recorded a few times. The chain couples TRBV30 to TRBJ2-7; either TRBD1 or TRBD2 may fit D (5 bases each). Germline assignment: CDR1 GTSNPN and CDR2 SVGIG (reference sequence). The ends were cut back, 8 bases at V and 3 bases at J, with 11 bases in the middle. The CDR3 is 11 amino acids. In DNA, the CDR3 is TGTGCCGGATCGAGGGGCTACGAGCAGTACTTC. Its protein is CAGSRGYEQYF.

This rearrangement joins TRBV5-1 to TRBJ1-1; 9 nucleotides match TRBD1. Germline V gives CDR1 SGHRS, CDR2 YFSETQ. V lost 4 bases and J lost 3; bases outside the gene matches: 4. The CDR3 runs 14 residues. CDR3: CASSIGTGYTEAFF. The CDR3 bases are TGCGCCAGCAGCATCGGGACAGGGTACACTGAAGCTTTCTTT.